Below are 2 T cell receptor beta chains sequenced from a single sample in a study of tumor and adjacent non-tumor tissue in lung cancer. The template was RNA from unsorted bulk tissue. The library came from three nested PCR rounds adapted from ARM-PCR protocols. TCRdb reprocessed the multiplex PCR reads with MiXCR, giving one entry per CDR3 protein. The sample holds about 200,000 distinct CDR3 sequences, around 70% seen once. Sequenced sample: lung tumor tissue. The receptors here all came from a man aged 60 to 75 with non-small cell lung cancer.

Comments on this clonotype: Possible read error: a much larger clone is one base away. This is likely a read error, given that the CDR3 carries no conserved phenylalanine or tryptophan at its end. The CDR3 reads CASSFTGPREAFS. The CDR3, as DNA: TGTGCCAGCAGTTTCACCGGGCCCCGTGAAGCTTTCTCT. The rearrangement joins TRBV6-2 or TRBV6-3 to TRBJ1-1; D is ambiguous. The CDR3 is 13 amino acids. CDR1 MNHEY and CDR2 SVGEGT come from the germline V gene. Trimming took off 4 bases at V and 7 bases at J, with 13 bases between the two ends.

CDR3 DNA sequence: TGTGCCAGCAGCTTGCTAGCGGGAACCTACGAGCAGTACTTC. Amino acids: CASSLLAGTYEQYF. The chain has TRBV7-9 and TRBJ2-7, with 9 bases aligning to TRBD2. The CDR3 length is 14 residues. Germline CDR1 reads SEHNR; CDR2 reads FQNEAQ (reference sequence). J gave up 2 bases and V 3 bases, and 2 bases lay outside the gene matches.